Presented here are 18 T cell receptor beta chains from one specimen sequenced in a study of PD-L1 blockade in urothelial cancer. TCRdb's table, derived via immunoSEQ multiplex PCR, lists solely in-frame clones and lacks some. The sample lists roughly 63,000 clones, 80% to 90% occurring once. Time point indicated: pretreatment peripheral blood. This specimen consisted of PBMCs, obtained around atezolizumab (anti-PD-L1) treatment. The receptors come from a man aged 65 to 79 with urothelial cancer.

J is TRBJ1-6 and V is TRBV27; 8 bases match TRBD1. This CDR3 is built from 15 residues. From germline, CDR1 is MNHEY and CDR2 SMNVEV (reference sequence). Trimming removed 5 bases from V and 6 bases from J; junction bases left unmatched: 6. CDR3 nucleotides: TGTGCCAGCAGTCGGACAGGGCAGGGTAATTCACCCCTCCACTTT. Translation gives CASSRTGQGNSPLHF.

This sequence joins TRBV6-1 and TRBJ1-1; TRBD1 matches 8 bases. The CDR3 extends over 15 amino acids. Germline V gene lookup returns CDR1 MNHNS and CDR2 SASEGT. Unmatched junction bases numbered 6, after V lost 4 bases and J lost 2 bases. CDR3 region: CASSGTGSANTEAFF. The CDR3 bases are TGTGCCAGCAGTGGGACAGGGTCAGCAAACACTGAAGCTTTCTTT.

This chain joins TRBV23-1 and TRBJ2-7; possibly TRBD1 for D (6 bases). TRBV23-1 is labeled an ORF, and its function is uncertain. The CDR3 loop spans 17 amino acids. V lost 5 bases and J 3 bases, leaving 23 bases between the germline ends. The CDR3 here is CASSSPTATGPLYEQYF. The CDR3 DNA follows: TGCGCCAGCAGTTCCCCTACAGCTACAGGGCCGCTCTACGAGCAGTACTTC.

This clone was observed a handful of times. V and J are TRBV2 and TRBJ1-2; no reliable D call. V lost 5 bases, J lost 9 bases, and 16 bases lay in between. Germline CDR1 is SNHLY and CDR2 is FYNNEI. The CDR3 contains 13 residues. Written as DNA, the CDR3 is TGTGCCAGCAGTAAATGGGCGGAGGATAGCTACACCTTC. It yields the protein CASSKWAEDSYTF. Full variable domain (remainder filled in from reference TRBV2 and TRBJ1-2): EPEVTQTPSHQVTQMGQEVILRCVPISNHLYFYWYRQILGQKVEFLVSFYNNEISEKSEIFDDQFSVERPDGSNFTLKIRSTKLEDSAMYFCASSKWAEDSYTFGSGTRLTVV.

The chain employs TRBV7-9 and TRBJ1-1; the D gene is possibly TRBD1 (5 bases). CDR3 length: 12 residues. CDR1 SEHNR and CDR2 FQNEAQ come from the germline V gene (reference sequence). Trimming left V 4 bases short and J 10 bases short, with 13 bases between. CDR3 bases: TGTGCCAGCAGCTCCCAGGGTTTTGGAGCTTTCTTT. It is translated as CASSSQGFGAFF.

This clone was counted only a few times. This sequence joins TRBV6-5 and TRBJ2-1; 8 bases are shared with TRBD2. Germline V gives CDR1 MNHEY, CDR2 SVGAGI. With V trimmed by 2 bases and J by 8 bases, 8 bases remained unmatched. This CDR3 has 15 residues. The CDR3 DNA follows: TGTGCCAGCAGTTACGGAGCGGGAGAAGCGGATGAGCAGTTCTTC. Its translation is CASSYGAGEADEQFF.

The genes are TRBV15 and TRBJ2-5; tentatively, D is TRBD1 (5 bases). Germline-derived CDR1 and CDR2 are LNHNV and YYDKDF (reference sequence). Trimming removed 1 base at V and 4 bases at J, with 7 bases between. This CDR3 has 13 amino acids. The CDR3 loop is CATSRGGPETQYF. CDR3 DNA: TGTGCCACCAGCAGAGGGGGCCCAGAGACCCAGTACTTC.

The V and J genes are TRBV5-5 and TRBJ1-5, with 8 positions matching TRBD1. The CDR3 has 15 residues. Germline V CDR1 and CDR2: SGHKS, YYEKEE (reference sequence). V lost 4 bases and J lost 4; bases outside the gene matches: 7. The chain's CDR3 is CASSPGQALNQPQHF. In DNA form, the CDR3 reads TGTGCCAGCAGCCCGGGACAGGCCCTAAATCAGCCCCAGCATTTT.

The rearrangement joins TRBV4-2 to TRBJ2-1; 7 positions match TRBD2. The J segment lost 5 bases and the V segment lost 1 base, leaving 8 bases of the junction unmatched. The length of the CDR3 is 16 residues. Per germline, CDR1 LGHNA and CDR2 YNFKEQ. The DNA for the CDR3 is TGTGCCAGCAGCCAAGTCGGGGGGAGGGCGGACAATGAGCAGTTCTTC. This translates into CASSQVGGRADNEQFF.

The CDR3 reads CASSQTGFGDTQYF. The CDR3 DNA sequence: TGCGCCAGCAGCCAGACAGGGTTTGGAGATACGCAGTATTTT. The genes are TRBV5-1 and TRBJ2-3, with 7 bases matching TRBD1. CDR3 length equals 14 residues. V was pared by 4 bases and J by 5 bases, with 7 bases of the junction left unmatched. The germline V gene encodes CDR1 SGHRS and CDR2 YFSETQ.

This sequence joins TRBV10-3 and TRBJ2-6; the match to TRBD2 covers 14 bases. The ends lost 4 bases at V and 1 base at J; junction bases unmatched: 0. The CDR3 is 17 residues long. The germline gives CDR1 ENHRY, CDR2 SYGVKD. The CDR3 region is CAISGTSGRSGANVLTF. The CDR3 region has the DNA TGTGCCATCAGTGGGACTAGCGGGAGGTCTGGGGCCAACGTCCTGACTTTC.

The rearrangement uses TRBV5-6 and TRBJ1-2, with 10 bases aligning to TRBD1. There are 15 residues in the CDR3. CDR1 is SGHDT and CDR2 is YYEEEE in the germline V gene. V lost 4 bases and J lost 4; bases outside the gene matches: 7. This CDR3 is CASSVDRGGVYGYTF. The CDR3 DNA reads TGTGCCAGCAGCGTGGACAGGGGGGGCGTCTATGGCTACACCTTC.

This sequence joins TRBV4-3 and TRBJ1-2; a possible D gene is TRBD1 (6 bases). Germline CDR1 reads LGHNA; CDR2 reads YSLEER. The CDR3 length is 15 residues. Trimming took 4 bases from V and 8 from J, leaving 20 bases between them. The DNA for the CDR3 is TGCGCCAGCAGCCTCCTTGGCGGGGGCGACGGAGGCTACACCTTC. This translates into CASSLLGGGDGGYTF.

This clone was detected only once. The rearrangement joins TRBV11-2 to TRBJ1-1; D is unclear. The V end was cut by 6 bases, the J end by 3 bases, with 11 bases between. Looked up from germline, CDR1 is SGHAT and CDR2 is FQNNGV. The CDR3 has 13 amino acids. DNA for the CDR3: TGTGCCAGCAGTCGTATCCTTGACACTGAAGCTTTCTTT. Its protein is CASSRILDTEAFF.

The chain combines TRBV6-5 with TRBJ1-1; D might be TRBD1 (5 bases). With 6 bases removed from V and 7 bases from J, the gap between germline ends came to 9 bases. Germline assignment: CDR1 MNHEY and CDR2 SVGAGI. The CDR3 loop spans 11 amino acids. The CDR3 DNA is TGTGCCAGCAGCGGGGGGTATGAAGCTTTCTTT. Encoded protein: CASSGGYEAFF.

The chain couples TRBV11-3 to TRBJ2-7, with TRBD1 matching 9 bases. V lost 5 bases and J lost 3; bases outside the gene matches: 11. The CDR3 is 16 residues long. The germline gives CDR1 SGHNT, CDR2 YENEEA. CDR3 in DNA: TGTGCCAGCAGCGACCGGACAGGGGAAGGGATCTACGAGCAGTACTTC. As protein: CASSDRTGEGIYEQYF.

This clone appeared once. The chain links TRBV27 to TRBJ1-5, with 9 bases aligning to TRBD1. Germline loops: CDR1 MNHEY, CDR2 SMNVEV (reference sequence). The ends lost 7 bases at V and 1 base at J; junction bases unmatched: 5. This CDR3 region has 15 residues. The CDR3: CASKPDRGSNQPQHF. CDR3 sequence (DNA): TGTGCCAGCAAACCGGACAGGGGCAGCAATCAGCCCCAGCATTTT.

This clone was counted at least ten times. The chain has TRBV27 and TRBJ2-7; a possible D gene is TRBD1 (6 bases). Per germline, CDR1 MNHEY and CDR2 SMNVEV (reference sequence). This CDR3 has 13 amino acids. The ends were cut back, 5 bases at V and 5 bases at J, with 13 bases in the middle. The CDR3 nucleotides read TGTGCCAGCAGTCTACAGGGCTCGCACGAGCAGTACTTC. Protein sequence: CASSLQGSHEQYF.